Listed here are 21 T cell receptor beta chains from one sample, sequenced in a study of blood T cell repertoires in COVID-19. Using immunoSEQ multiplex PCR, the repertoire was profiled, and TCRdb retains in-frame clones only, with some absent. Among under 50,000 clones listed, roughly 90% were seen once. The specimen sequenced was peripheral blood. These receptor sequences come from a man in his 70s with active COVID-19.

This chain connects TRBV6-2 or TRBV6-3 to TRBJ2-5, with D hard to call. The CDR3 runs to 14 residues. Germline-derived CDR1 and CDR2 are MNHEY and SVGEGT. Trimming shortened V by 0 bases and J by 5 bases, and 10 bases separated the two germline ends. CDR3 coding DNA: TGTGCCAGCAGTTACTCAGTGGCCACGGAGACCCAGTACTTC. Translated, it gives CASSYSVATETQYF.

This clone was seen a few times. The gene calls are TRBV18 and TRBJ1-6; D possibly corresponds to TRBD1 (5 bases). The germline gives CDR1 KGHSH, CDR2 LQKENI. CDR3 length equals 14 residues. With 6 bases removed from V and 7 bases from J, the gap between germline ends came to 13 bases. The CDR3 here is CASSSDRENSPLHF. CDR3 DNA sequence: TGTGCCAGCTCGTCCGACAGAGAGAATTCACCCCTCCACTTT.

CDR3 in amino acids: CASRDRPSTDTQYF. In DNA form, the CDR3 reads TGTGCCAGTAGAGACAGACCTAGCACAGATACGCAGTATTTT. The J gene is TRBJ2-3, the V gene TRBV19; D is perhaps TRBD1 (5 bases). Looked up from germline, CDR1 is LNHDA and CDR2 is SQIVND (reference sequence). The CDR3 spans 14 residues. Trimming took off 6 bases at V and 0 bases at J, with 10 bases between the two ends.

CDR3 DNA: TGTGCCAGCAGCGCCAGGGGGCACGGAAACACCATATATTTT. Protein: CASSARGHGNTIYF. This chain connects TRBV9 to TRBJ1-3; TRBD1 aligns across 8 bases. Germline CDR1 and CDR2: SGDLS and YYNGEE. CDR3 length equals 14 residues. V shed 3 bases and J 4 bases; nucleotides not matched to a gene: 3.

The J gene is TRBJ2-6, the V gene TRBV5-5, with 13 bases identical to TRBD2. Unmatched junction bases numbered 7, after V lost 4 bases and J lost 0 bases. Germline assignment: CDR1 SGHKS and CDR2 YYEKEE (reference sequence). The CDR3 loop spans 19 amino acids. The CDR3 reads CASSPRTSGGLSGANVLTF. The CDR3 bases are TGTGCCAGCAGCCCAAGGACTAGCGGGGGCCTCTCTGGGGCCAACGTCCTGACTTTC.

CDR3 bases: TGTGCCAGCAGCTATGGACAGAACACTGAAGCTTTCTTT. This sequence encodes CASSYGQNTEAFF. This sequence joins TRBV7-2 and TRBJ1-1; D perhaps matches TRBD1 (5 bases). Trimming left V 4 bases short and J 1 base short, with 7 bases between. The CDR3 covers 13 residues. In germline, CDR1 is SGHTA, CDR2 FQGNSA.

The chain carries TRBV14 and TRBJ1-5, with 9 bases identical to TRBD1. V dropped 1 base and J dropped 2; count of bases not matched to a gene: 6. The CDR3 sequence is 17 residues long. Germline V gene sequence: CDR1 SGHDN, CDR2 FVKESK. CDR3 sequence: CASSQGTGVLGNQPQHF. CDR3 DNA: TGTGCCAGCAGCCAAGGGACAGGGGTACTCGGCAATCAGCCCCAGCATTTT.

J is TRBJ2-1 and V is TRBV19, with 8 bases aligning to TRBD2. Germline V gives CDR1 LNHDA, CDR2 SQIVND (reference sequence). CDR3 length: 15 residues. V shed 5 bases, J shed 6 bases, and the junction held 9 bases outside the gene matches. The CDR3 bases are TGTGCCAGTAGTCCCCCGGGACTAGTCTCCAATGAGCAGTTCTTC. It encodes CASSPPGLVSNEQFF.

The chain uses TRBV18 and TRBJ2-5, with D uncertain. V dropped 3 bases and J dropped 2 bases, with 7 bases sitting between them. CDR3 length: 13 residues. In germline, CDR1 is KGHSH, CDR2 LQKENI. As DNA, the CDR3 is TGTGCCAGCTCACCGACTTCTCAAGAGACCCAGTACTTC. Encoded protein: CASSPTSQETQYF. Full variable domain (rest looked up from reference TRBV18 and TRBJ2-5): NAGVMQNPRHLVRRRGQEARLRCSPMKGHSHVYWYRQLPEEGLKFMVYLQKENIIDESGMPKERFSAEFPKEGPSILRIQQVVRGDSAAYFCASSPTSQETQYFGPGTRLLVL.

This chain uses TRBV2 with TRBJ1-6; D not resolved. This CDR3 comprises 14 residues. Germline V CDR1 and CDR2: SNHLY, FYNNEI. V was pared by 4 bases and J by 4 bases, with 8 bases between. The CDR3 DNA is TGTGCCAGCAGTGGACGGACTTATAATTCACCCCTCCACTTT. Protein product: CASSGRTYNSPLHF.

The rearrangement uses TRBV3-1 (or the pseudogene TRBV3-2) and TRBJ2-2, with 13 bases matching TRBD2. The J segment lost 0 bases and the V segment lost 0 bases, leaving 10 bases of the junction unmatched. Germline V CDR1 and CDR2: LGHDT, YNNKEL (reference sequence). The CDR3 is 21 residues long. This CDR3 is CASSQDMEGTSGVANTGELFF. The CDR3 DNA follows: TGTGCCAGCAGCCAAGATATGGAGGGGACTAGCGGGGTCGCGAACACCGGGGAGCTGTTTTTT.

This clone was seen a handful of times. The chain recombines TRBV5-1 with TRBJ2-7, with a possible D match to TRBD2 (7 bases). CDR3 length equals 15 residues. V shed 4 bases and J shed 6 bases, with 20 bases lying between them. Per the germline V gene, CDR1 is SGHRS and CDR2 is YFSETQ. The CDR3 protein is CASSLGGGGPLEQYF. DNA of the CDR3: TGCGCCAGCAGCCTGGGAGGCGGGGGCCCACTCGAGCAGTACTTC.

The chain uses TRBV9 and TRBJ1-4; no reliable D call. The CDR3 length is 16 residues. In germline, CDR1 is SGDLS, CDR2 YYNGEE. The V gene lost 0 bases and the J gene lost 0 bases, with 9 bases spanning the gap. CDR3 loop: CASSVGHGATNEKLFF. The CDR3 coding sequence is TGTGCCAGCAGCGTAGGCCACGGTGCAACTAATGAAAAACTGTTTTTT.

This chain links TRBV27 with TRBJ2-1, with TRBD2 matching 7 bases. CDR1 MNHEY and CDR2 SMNVEV come from the germline V gene (reference sequence). The length of the CDR3 is 17 residues. V was clipped by 0 bases and J by 7 bases; unmatched bases: 12. CDR3 residues: CASSLSPRAGEINEQFF. As DNA, the CDR3 is TGTGCCAGCAGTTTATCCCCACGGGCGGGAGAGATTAATGAGCAGTTCTTC.

The chain couples TRBV15 to TRBJ1-2; 8 bases align to TRBD1. Germline V gene data show CDR1 as LNHNV and CDR2 as YYDKDF (reference sequence). Trimming at V came to 1 base and at J to 4 bases, leaving 2 bases not matched to a gene. The CDR3 contains 14 residues. The CDR3 here is CATSRVGQGYGYTF. CDR3 bases: TGTGCCACCAGCAGAGTAGGACAGGGCTATGGCTACACCTTC.

The chain carries TRBV29-1 and TRBJ2-5, with TRBD2 as a possible D gene (5 bases). Trimming stripped 8 bases from V and 4 bases from J, with 14 bases between. Per germline, CDR1 SQVTM and CDR2 ANQGSEA. The CDR3 runs to 12 residues. CDR3 amino acids: CSLRLGRETQYF. The CDR3, as DNA: TGCAGCCTCAGGCTGGGGAGAGAGACCCAGTACTTC.

The V call is TRBV5-1, the J call TRBJ1-4; D is ambiguous. CDR3 length: 14 amino acids. V was pared by 4 bases and J by 5 bases, with 12 bases between. In germline, CDR1 is SGHRS, CDR2 YFSETQ. The CDR3 region is CASSPNPMNEKLFF. As DNA, the CDR3 is TGCGCCAGCAGCCCGAATCCTATGAATGAAAAACTGTTTTTT. Full variable domain (outside the CDR3, taken from reference TRBV5-1 and TRBJ1-4): KAGVTQTPRYLIKTRGQQVTLSCSPISGHRSVSWYQQTPGQGLQFLFEYFSETQRNKGNFPGRFSGRQFSNSRSEMNVSTLELGDSALYLCASSPNPMNEKLFFGSGTQLSVL.

This clone has more than one count but fewer than ten. The J gene is TRBJ2-7, the V gene TRBV27; 9 nucleotides agree with TRBD1. In germline, CDR1 is MNHEY, CDR2 SMNVEV (reference sequence). CDR3 size: 15 residues. The trim removed 6 bases at V and 2 bases at J, leaving 8 bases unmatched. CDR3 coding DNA: TGTGCCAGCAGCCCACAGGGGGCGCTCCCCTACGAGCAGTACTTC. Translated, it gives CASSPQGALPYEQYF.

This chain links TRBV6-5 with TRBJ2-5, with TRBD2 matching over 13 bases. Germline V gene sequence: CDR1 MNHEY, CDR2 SVGAGI. The CDR3 extends over 16 amino acids. Germline trimming cut 4 bases from V and 0 bases from J; bases unmatched to any gene: 2. CDR3 nucleotides: TGTGCCAGCAGTTTGACTAGCGGGGGGTACCAAGAGACCCAGTACTTC. It is translated as CASSLTSGGYQETQYF.

The chain is built from TRBV7-7 and TRBJ2-5; 8 nucleotides line up with TRBD1. Germline V gives CDR1 SSHAT, CDR2 FNYEAQ (reference sequence). The V segment lost 1 base and the J segment 2 bases; nucleotides outside the gene matches: 3. The CDR3 totals 15 residues. Here the CDR3 DNA reads TGTGCCAGCAGCTTAGTGGGACAGGCTCAAGAGACCCAGTACTTC. Amino acids: CASSLVGQAQETQYF.

This rearrangement joins TRBV15 to TRBJ1-1, with 8 bases fitting TRBD1. Germline-derived CDR1 and CDR2 are LNHNV and YYDKDF (reference sequence). The length of the CDR3 is 14 residues. The J segment lost 11 bases and the V segment lost 0 bases, leaving 8 bases of the junction unmatched. CDR3: CATSRDQGARLAFF. CDR3 DNA: TGTGCCACCAGCAGAGATCAGGGGGCGAGATTGGCTTTCTTT.